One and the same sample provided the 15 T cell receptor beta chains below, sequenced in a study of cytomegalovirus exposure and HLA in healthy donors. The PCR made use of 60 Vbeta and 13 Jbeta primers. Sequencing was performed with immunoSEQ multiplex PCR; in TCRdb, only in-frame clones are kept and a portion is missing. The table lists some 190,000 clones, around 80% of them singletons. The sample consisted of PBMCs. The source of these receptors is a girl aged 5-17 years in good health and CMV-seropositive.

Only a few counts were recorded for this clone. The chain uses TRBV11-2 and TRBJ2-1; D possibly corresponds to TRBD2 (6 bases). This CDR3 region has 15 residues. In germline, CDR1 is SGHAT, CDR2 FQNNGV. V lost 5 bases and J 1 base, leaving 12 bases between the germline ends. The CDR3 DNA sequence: TGTGCCAGCAGCAGGGGAGGCGGATCCTACAATGAGCAGTTCTTC. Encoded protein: CASSRGGGSYNEQFF.

DNA for the CDR3: TGTGCCAGCCTTCGAGGCGATGAGCAGTTCTTC. Amino acids: CASLRGDEQFF. The chain carries TRBV6-5 and TRBJ2-1, with D unclear. The CDR3 contains 11 residues. Germline CDR1 is MNHEY and CDR2 is SVGAGI. The V gene lost 8 bases and the J gene lost 8 bases, with 10 bases spanning the gap.

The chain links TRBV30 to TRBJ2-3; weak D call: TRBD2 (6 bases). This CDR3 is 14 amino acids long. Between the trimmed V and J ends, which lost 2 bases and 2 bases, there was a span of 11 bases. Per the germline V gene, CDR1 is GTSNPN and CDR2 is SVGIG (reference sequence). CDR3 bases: TGTGCCTGGAGTCCTAGCGCCTACACAGATACGCAGTATTTT. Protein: CAWSPSAYTDTQYF.

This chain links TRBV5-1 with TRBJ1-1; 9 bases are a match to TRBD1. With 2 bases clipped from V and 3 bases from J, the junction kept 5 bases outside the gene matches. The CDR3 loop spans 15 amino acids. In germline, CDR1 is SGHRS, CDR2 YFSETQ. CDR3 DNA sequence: TGCGCCAGCAGCTTAAAGGACAGGGGTCACACTGAAGCTTTCTTT. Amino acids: CASSLKDRGHTEAFF.

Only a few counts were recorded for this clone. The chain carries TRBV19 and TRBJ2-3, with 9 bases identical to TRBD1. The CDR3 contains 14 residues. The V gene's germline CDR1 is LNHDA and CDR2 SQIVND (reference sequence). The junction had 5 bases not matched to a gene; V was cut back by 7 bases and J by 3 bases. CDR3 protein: CASTTGQGTDTQYF. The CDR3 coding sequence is TGTGCCAGTACCACGGGACAGGGAACAGATACGCAGTATTTT.

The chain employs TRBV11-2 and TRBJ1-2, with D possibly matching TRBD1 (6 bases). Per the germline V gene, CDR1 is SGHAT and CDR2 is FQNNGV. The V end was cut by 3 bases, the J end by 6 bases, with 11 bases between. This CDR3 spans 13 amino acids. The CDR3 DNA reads TGTGCCAGCAGCTTGGCGACAGGTGATGGCTACACCTTC. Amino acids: CASSLATGDGYTF.

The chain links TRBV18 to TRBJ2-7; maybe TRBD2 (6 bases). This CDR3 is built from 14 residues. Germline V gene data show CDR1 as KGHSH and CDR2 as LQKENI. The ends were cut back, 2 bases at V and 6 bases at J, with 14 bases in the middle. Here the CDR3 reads CASSPAGNPSEQYF. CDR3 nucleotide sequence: TGTGCCAGCTCACCAGCGGGGAACCCCTCCGAGCAGTACTTC.

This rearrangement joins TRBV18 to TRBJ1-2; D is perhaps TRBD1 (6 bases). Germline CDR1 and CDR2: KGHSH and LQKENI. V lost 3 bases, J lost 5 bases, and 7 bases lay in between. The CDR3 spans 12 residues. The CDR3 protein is CASSPGQYGYTF. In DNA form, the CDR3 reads TGTGCCAGCTCACCGGGACAATATGGCTACACCTTC.

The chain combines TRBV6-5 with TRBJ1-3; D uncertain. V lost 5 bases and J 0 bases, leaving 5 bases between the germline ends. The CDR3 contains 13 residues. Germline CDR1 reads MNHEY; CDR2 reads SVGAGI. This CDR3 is CASSPFSGNTIYF. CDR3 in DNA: TGTGCCAGCAGTCCTTTCTCTGGAAACACCATATATTTT.

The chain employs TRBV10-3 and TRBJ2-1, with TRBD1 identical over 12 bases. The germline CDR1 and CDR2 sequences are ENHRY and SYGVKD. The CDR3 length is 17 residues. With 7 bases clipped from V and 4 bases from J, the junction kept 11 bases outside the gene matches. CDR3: CAINNNRDRGRYNEQFF. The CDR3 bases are TGTGCCATCAATAACAACCGGGACAGGGGGCGATACAATGAGCAGTTCTTC.

CDR3 sequence reads: CASSPIPGTEETQYF. The CDR3 DNA reads as TGTGCCAGCAGCCCAATACCCGGGACAGAAGAGACCCAGTACTTC. The chain couples TRBV5-8 to TRBJ2-5, with TRBD1 identical over 7 bases. This CDR3 is built from 15 residues. Per germline, CDR1 SGHTS and CDR2 YDEGEE. J lost 3 bases, V lost 4 bases, and 9 bases had no gene match. Supplemented by reference TRBV5-8 and TRBJ2-5, the full variable domain reads EAGVTQSPTHLIKTRGQQATLRCSPISGHTSVYWYQQALGLGLQFLLWYDEGEERNRGNFPPRFSGRQFPNYSSELNVNALELEDSALYLCASSPIPGTEETQYFGPGTRLLVL.

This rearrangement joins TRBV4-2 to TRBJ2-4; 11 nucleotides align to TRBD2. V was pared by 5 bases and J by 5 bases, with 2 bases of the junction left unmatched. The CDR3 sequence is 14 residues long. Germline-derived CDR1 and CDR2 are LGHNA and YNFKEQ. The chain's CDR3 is CASSETSGENIQYF. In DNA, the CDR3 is TGTGCCAGCAGCGAGACTAGCGGGGAAAACATTCAGTACTTC.

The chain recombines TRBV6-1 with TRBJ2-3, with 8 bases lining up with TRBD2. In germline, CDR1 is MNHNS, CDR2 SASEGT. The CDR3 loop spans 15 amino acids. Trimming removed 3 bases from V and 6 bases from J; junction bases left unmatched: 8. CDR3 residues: CASSDRGGFVDTQYF. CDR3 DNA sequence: TGTGCCAGCAGTGATCGGGGGGGCTTCGTGGATACGCAGTATTTT.

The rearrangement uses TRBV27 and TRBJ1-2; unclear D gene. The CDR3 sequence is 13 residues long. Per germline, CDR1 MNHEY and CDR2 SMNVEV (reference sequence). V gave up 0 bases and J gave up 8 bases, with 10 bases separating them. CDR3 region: CASSLSTSGGYTF. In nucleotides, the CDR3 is TGTGCCAGCAGTTTATCGACCTCCGGGGGCTACACCTTC.

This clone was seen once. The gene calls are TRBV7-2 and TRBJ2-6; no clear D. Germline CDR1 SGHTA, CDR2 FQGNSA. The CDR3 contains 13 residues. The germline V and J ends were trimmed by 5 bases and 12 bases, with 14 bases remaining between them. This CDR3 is CASSQMSGSVLTF. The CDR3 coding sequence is TGTGCCAGCAGCCAGATGTCAGGCTCCGTCCTGACTTTC. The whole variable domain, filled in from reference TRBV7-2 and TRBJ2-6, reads GAGVSQSPSNKVTEKGKDVELRCDPISGHTALYWYRQSLGQGLEFLIYFQGNSAPDKSGLPSDRFSAERTGGSVSTLTIQRTQQEDSAVYLCASSQMSGSVLTFGAGSRLTVL.